Sequencing of this T cell receptor beta chain was carried out in a study of blood T cell repertoires in COVID-19. Across the study: Samples of COVID-19 (acute and convalescent) were obtained from the United States, Italy and Spain. The cDNA or gDNA used as material had been derived from T cells, B-cell-depleted T cells, or PBMCs.

Per the original methods: Amplification of reference gene primers was used by the study to estimate nucleated cell counts. Profiled with immunoSEQ multiplex PCR; TCRdb holds only in-frame clones, not every one. Clone size and the V and J calls come from that table; the DNA yielded D and trimming. This table holds 99,000 or so clones, 85% to 90% found once. Trimming left V 10 bases short and J 7 bases short, with 11 bases between. Germline V lookup: CDR1 WNHNN, CDR2 SYGVQD (reference sequence). This CDR3 has 10 amino acids. The rearrangement joins TRBV10-1 to TRBJ2-7; no firm D call. The source is a woman in her fifties or sixties in a cohort sampled during active or convalescent COVID-19. The sample taken for sequencing was peripheral blood. The CDR3, as DNA: TGCGCCACTGACTCGGAGGAGCAGTACTTC. Protein sequence: CATDSEEQYF.